The next 10 T cell receptor beta chains were all read from a single sample in a study of cytomegalovirus exposure and HLA in healthy donors. PCR primers comprised 60 Vbeta and 13 Jbeta primers. TCRdb's copy holds only in-frame clones and misses some; the assay was immunoSEQ multiplex PCR. The sample records over 70,000 clones, around 70% being singletons. Material: PBMCs. The receptors here all came from a human donor in good health.

The CDR3 DNA reads as TGTGCCAGCAGTTACTCGGGTAGCGACTACAATGAGCAGTTCTTC. Amino acid sequence: CASSYSGSDYNEQFF. The gene calls are TRBV6-6 and TRBJ2-1; D might be TRBD2 (5 bases). In germline, CDR1 is MNHNY, CDR2 SVGAGI (reference sequence). The CDR3 is 15 amino acids. V was shortened by 0 bases and J by 3 bases, with 9 bases between the two germline ends.

The V call is TRBV7-2, the J call TRBJ1-4, with 8 bases aligning to TRBD1. V shed 1 base, J shed 8 bases, and the junction held 6 bases outside the gene matches. Germline CDR1 and CDR2: SGHTA and FQGNSA. The CDR3 covers 15 residues. The CDR3 here is CASSLVEQGGEKLFF. For the CDR3, the DNA is TGTGCCAGCAGCTTAGTCGAACAGGGGGGAGAAAAACTGTTTTTT.

The V gene is TRBV30, the J gene TRBJ1-1, with D perhaps matching TRBD1 (5 bases). There are 14 residues in the CDR3. Germline-derived CDR1 and CDR2 are GTSNPN and SVGIG (reference sequence). The germline V and J ends were trimmed by 8 bases and 4 bases, with 20 bases remaining between them. The CDR3 DNA reads as TGTGCCGCGCGGGACTCCGCTGTGGGCACTGAAGCTTTCTTT. Translation: CAARDSAVGTEAFF.

V is TRBV9 and J is TRBJ1-1; D is unclear. The V end lost 0 bases, the J end lost 1 base, and 7 bases lay between the germline ends. From germline, CDR1 is SGDLS and CDR2 YYNGEE. The CDR3 length is 14 residues. This chain's CDR3 is CASSVAGRNTEAFF. In DNA, the CDR3 is TGTGCCAGCAGCGTAGCTGGCAGGAACACTGAAGCTTTCTTT.

The gene calls are TRBV4-1 and TRBJ2-5; 9 bases agree with TRBD2. Trimming cost V 3 bases and J 4 bases; bases outside gene matches: 3. The CDR3 runs to 14 residues. CDR1 and CDR2 (germline): MGHRA, YSYEKL. CDR3: CASSQGTSPETQYF. The DNA for the CDR3 is TGCGCCAGCAGCCAGGGGACTAGCCCAGAGACCCAGTACTTC.

The V gene is TRBV7-6, the J gene TRBJ1-1; TRBD1 aligns across 8 bases. This CDR3 comprises 15 residues. Per the germline V gene, CDR1 is SGHVS and CDR2 is FNYEAQ. Losses at the gene ends were 1 base for V and 4 bases for J; bases not matched to a gene: 5. The CDR3 nucleotides read TGTGCCAGCAGCTTAGAGGACAGGGCCCCCACTGAAGCTTTCTTT. This codes for CASSLEDRAPTEAFF.

This clone showed up just a few times. The chain couples TRBV11-2 to TRBJ1-1; no clear D gene. Trimming took off 6 bases at V and 0 bases at J, with 8 bases between the two ends. The CDR3 has 13 amino acids. Germline values: CDR1 SGHAT, CDR2 FQNNGV. The CDR3 reads CASRKEVNTEAFF. As DNA, the CDR3 is TGTGCCAGCAGGAAGGAGGTGAACACTGAAGCTTTCTTT.

The chain joins TRBV6-6 to TRBJ2-2, with 9 bases fitting TRBD2. The V and J ends lost 0 bases and 7 bases, in that order; junction bases with no gene match: 6. CDR1 is MNHNY and CDR2 is SVGAGI in the germline V gene (reference sequence). This CDR3 is 16 amino acids long. CDR3 nucleotides: TGTGCCAGCAGTTACTCGGGACAAGCGGGGGGCGGGGAGCTGTTTTTT. Residues: CASSYSGQAGGGELFF.

The chain employs TRBV18 and TRBJ1-3, with TRBD1 matching 10 bases. The CDR3 has 17 amino acids. From germline, CDR1 is KGHSH and CDR2 LQKENI. The J segment lost 2 bases and the V segment lost 1 base, leaving 5 bases of the junction unmatched. The CDR3 loop reads CASSPLGTGAPGNTIYF. Here the CDR3 DNA reads TGTGCCAGCTCACCACTGGGGACAGGGGCTCCTGGAAACACCATATATTTT.

The chain links TRBV29-1 to TRBJ2-1; D perhaps matches TRBD2 (6 bases). The CDR3 has 13 residues. Trimming cost V 7 bases and J 8 bases, with 18 bases left between them. Per the germline V gene, CDR1 is SQVTM and CDR2 is ANQGSEA. The CDR3 nucleotides are TGCAGCGCCGGGGCCCCGCGGGACTATGAGCAGTTCTTC. This codes for CSAGAPRDYEQFF.